This paragraph reports one T cell receptor beta chain. As yet, its antigen is unknown. The data were taken from a study of cytomegalovirus exposure and HLA in healthy donors. Researchers ran the PCR with 60 Vbeta and 13 Jbeta primers. Study processing details: In a later analysis, the count reached some 73 million unique TCR beta chains, with approximately 11 million shared. Clones were read by immunoSEQ multiplex PCR, and TCRdb kept only the in-frame ones, dropping some. That table supplies the V and J calls and clone size; D and trimming were determined from the DNA. The sample shows 150,000 to 200,000 clones, more than 65% of them seen only once. Study-wide points: For TCR beta chains, V- and J-gene trimming was later linked to a missense DCLRE1C variant. An analysis that came later showed most CMV-associated TCR beta chains appearing HLA-restricted. In vitro experiments confirmed that a few CMV-associated chains were specific for CMV antigens.

This CDR3 contains 14 residues. From germline, CDR1 is LNHDA and CDR2 SQIVND (reference sequence). The trim removed 8 bases at V and 6 bases at J, leaving 7 bases unmatched. This clonotype was obtained from a man younger than 35 in good health and CMV-seropositive. The sample taken for sequencing was PBMCs. J is TRBJ1-5 and V is TRBV19; 10 nucleotides align to TRBD1. DNA of the CDR3: TGTGCCAGTGCGGACAGGGGGTACGGTCAGCCCCAGCATTTT. Its protein is CASADRGYGQPQHF. The entire variable domain, with the rest obtained from reference TRBV19 and TRBJ1-5, is as follows: DGGITQSPKYLFRKEGQNVTLSCEQNLNHDAMYWYRQDPGQGLRLIYYSQIVNDFQKGDIAEGYSVSREKKESFPLTVTSAQKNPTAFYLCASADRGYGQPQHFGDGTRLSIL.